This T cell receptor beta chain was retrieved from a study of T-cell reconstitution after alpha-beta-depleted transplantation in children. Construction of the TCRbeta library involved unique molecular identifiers. TCRdb analysed the PCR reads with MiXCR anew, one entry per CDR3 protein. Among some 150,000 distinct CDR3 sequences listed, 8.8% were seen once. J was trimmed by 6 bases and V by 0 bases; bases with no gene match: 0. The CDR3 is made up of 13 amino acids. Germline assignment: CDR1 SGHVS and CDR2 FQNEAQ. Sequencing used PBMCs, mostly from graft donor cells, obtained 180 days after TCRalphabeta/CD19-depleted stem cell transplant. The genes are TRBV7-8 and TRBJ1-2; 8 bases are a match to TRBD1. The clonotype originates from a female patient aged 2-15 years who had a stem cell transplant for congenital amegakaryocytic thrombocytopenia, so the T cells may come from the graft donor. This CDR3 reads CASSLATGDGYTF. The CDR3 coding sequence is TGTGCCAGCAGCTTAGCGACAGGGGATGGCTACACCTTC.